One sample yielded the 6 T cell receptor beta chains listed below, sequenced in a study of identical twins. One entry per CDR3 protein results from TCRdb running MiXCR on the 5' RACE reads. Among around 100,000 distinct CDR3 sequences listed, about 6% were seen once. The specimen was memory T cells sorted from blood. The source of these receptors is a woman in her forties or fifties in good health.

This clonotype occurred many times. J is TRBJ1-4 and V is TRBV4-1; D gene ambiguous. CDR3 length: 14 amino acids. The V gene's germline CDR1 is MGHRA and CDR2 YSYEKL. V lost 1 base and J 5 bases, leaving 8 bases between the germline ends. This chain's CDR3 is CASSQVEGNEKLFF. The DNA of the CDR3 is TGCGCCAGCAGCCAAGTGGAGGGAAATGAAAAACTGTTTTTT.

This clonotype has at least ten counts. This chain joins TRBV6-4 and TRBJ2-6; D gene unclear. This CDR3 spans 17 amino acids. The ends were cut back, 0 bases at V and 0 bases at J, with 9 bases in the middle. Germline lookup yields CDR1 MRHNA and CDR2 SNTAGT. CDR3 in amino acids: CASSDSGSHSGANVLTF. The CDR3 region has the DNA TGTGCCAGCAGTGACTCGGGCAGCCACTCTGGGGCCAACGTCCTGACTTTC.

The gene calls are TRBV5-1 and TRBJ2-7, with TRBD2 matching over 8 bases. The CDR3 runs 15 residues. Per the germline V gene, CDR1 is SGHRS and CDR2 is YFSETQ. The J segment lost 2 bases and the V segment lost 6 bases, leaving 10 bases of the junction unmatched. The chain's CDR3 is CASTQYGRATYEQYF. CDR3 DNA sequence: TGCGCCAGCACCCAGTACGGGAGGGCGACCTACGAGCAGTACTTC.

Ten or more counts support this clonotype. J is TRBJ2-7 and V is TRBV12-3 or TRBV12-4, with 12 bases matching TRBD2. The V segment lost 5 bases and the J segment 5 bases; nucleotides outside the gene matches: 4. The CDR3 is 14 residues long. As DNA, the CDR3 is TGTGCCAGCAGTAAACTAGCGGGAGGCCACGAGCAGTACGTC. This codes for CASSKLAGGHEQYV.

The chain couples TRBV12-3 or TRBV12-4 to TRBJ2-1, with 7 positions matching TRBD2. The CDR3 is 13 amino acids. Trimming at V came to 8 bases and at J to 4 bases, leaving 5 bases not matched to a gene. CDR3 nucleotides: TGTGCCAGCCACGGCGGGAGATACAATGAGCAGTTCTTC. Translating gives CASHGGRYNEQFF.

This clonotype occurred many times. The chain combines TRBV3-1 with TRBJ2-7; TRBD2 is a possible D gene (5 bases). The CDR3 loop spans 15 amino acids. The germline V gene encodes CDR1 LGHDT and CDR2 YNNKEL (reference sequence). Deletions cut 0 bases from V and 11 bases from J, with 20 bases between. For the CDR3, the DNA is TGTGCCAGCAGCCAAGATCGGGAAAGACGAAAGGCAGAGTACGTC. Protein sequence: CASSQDRERRKAEYV.